Sequencing of this TCR beta chain was carried out in a study of cytomegalovirus exposure and HLA in healthy donors. Findings of the study overall: In vitro assays verified that three CMV-associated chains recognized CMV antigens specifically.

To note about this clone: Antigen unknown.

60 Vbeta and 13 Jbeta primers were used in PCR. Method: immunoSEQ multiplex PCR; TCRdb's copy keeps in-frame clones and lacks some. The sample's table shows 150,000 to 200,000 clones. J lost 5 bases, V lost 4 bases, and 14 bases had no gene match. Germline CDR1 SGHKS, CDR2 YYEKEE (reference sequence). The CDR3 runs to 17 residues. The clonotype was recovered from a woman aged 55-69 years in good health and CMV-seronegative. Sequenced material: PBMCs. The chain is built from TRBV5-5 and TRBJ2-5; 10 bases are a match to TRBD2. The CDR3 nucleotides read TGTGCCAGCAGCCCCTGGCGGAGCGGGGGGGCTGGGGAGACCCAGTACTTC. Protein sequence: CASSPWRSGGAGETQYF.